This T cell receptor beta chain was found in a study of CD8+ T cells in alopecia areata. Study information: Treated patients were given oral tofacitinib, which was dosed at 5 to 10 mg twice daily. Patients took tofacitinib for 6 to 18 months, followed by 6 drug-free months.

Concerning this clone: Its antigen is unidentified.

There are 14 residues in the CDR3. V lost 5 bases and J lost 2, with 12 bases in between. The germline gives CDR1 MNHEY, CDR2 SMNVEV (reference sequence). Extraction and reverse transcription of RNA yielded cDNA as the sequencing template. The protocol was immunoSEQ multiplex PCR, while the TCRdb copy is restricted to in-frame clones and leaves out a portion. The sample has around 200,000 clones; 58% are singletons. Broader study findings: Resident alphabeta T cells of normal skin are also sequenced in scalp samples.

Treatment denoted: oral pan-JAK inhibitor, 5-10 mg twice daily. Collection of lesional scalp punch biopsies and peripheral blood was performed in alopecia areata patients. The chain joins TRBV27 to TRBJ1-1, with D uncertain. The clonotype comes from a human donor with alopecia areata. The sample in question was CD8+ T cells sorted from blood, obtained at week 24, from a patient treated with tofacitinib. This CDR3 is CASSHSLGNTEAFF. As DNA, the CDR3 is TGTGCCAGCAGTCATTCGTTGGGCAACACTGAAGCTTTCTTT.